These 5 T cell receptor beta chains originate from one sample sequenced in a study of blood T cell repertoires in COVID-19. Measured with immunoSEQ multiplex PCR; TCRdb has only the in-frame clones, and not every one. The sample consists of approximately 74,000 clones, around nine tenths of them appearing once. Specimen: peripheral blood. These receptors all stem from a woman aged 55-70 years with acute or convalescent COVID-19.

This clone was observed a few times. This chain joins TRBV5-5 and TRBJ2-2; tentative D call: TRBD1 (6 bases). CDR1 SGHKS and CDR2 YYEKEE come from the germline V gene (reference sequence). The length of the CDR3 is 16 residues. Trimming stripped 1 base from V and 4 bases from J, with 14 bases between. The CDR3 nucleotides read TGTGCCAGCAGCTTGAATACAGGGACGGCCACCGGGGAGCTGTTTTTT. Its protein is CASSLNTGTATGELFF.

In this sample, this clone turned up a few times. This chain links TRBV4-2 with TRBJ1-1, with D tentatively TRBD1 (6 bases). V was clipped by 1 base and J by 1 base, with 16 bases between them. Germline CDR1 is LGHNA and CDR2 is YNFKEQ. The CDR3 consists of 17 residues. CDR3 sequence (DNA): TGTGCCAGCAGCCAAGTCAAAGGGGGGGCCTCGAACACTGAAGCTTTCTTT. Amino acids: CASSQVKGGASNTEAFF.

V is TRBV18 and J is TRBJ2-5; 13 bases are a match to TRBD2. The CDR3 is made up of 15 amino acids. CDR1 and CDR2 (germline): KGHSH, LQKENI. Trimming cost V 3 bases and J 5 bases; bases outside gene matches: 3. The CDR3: CASSPGLAGTETQYF. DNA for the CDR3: TGTGCCAGCTCACCGGGACTAGCGGGAACGGAGACCCAGTACTTC. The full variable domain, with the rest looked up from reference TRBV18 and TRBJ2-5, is NAGVMQNPRHLVRRRGQEARLRCSPMKGHSHVYWYRQLPEEGLKFMVYLQKENIIDESGMPKERFSAEFPKEGPSILRIQQVVRGDSAAYFCASSPGLAGTETQYFGPGTRLLVL.

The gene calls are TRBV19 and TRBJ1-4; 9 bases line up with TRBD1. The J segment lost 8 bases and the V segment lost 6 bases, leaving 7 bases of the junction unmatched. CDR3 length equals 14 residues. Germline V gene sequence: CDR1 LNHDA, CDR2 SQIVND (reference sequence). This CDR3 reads CASRVTGGREKLFF. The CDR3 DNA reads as TGTGCCAGTAGGGTAACAGGGGGCAGGGAAAAACTGTTTTTT.

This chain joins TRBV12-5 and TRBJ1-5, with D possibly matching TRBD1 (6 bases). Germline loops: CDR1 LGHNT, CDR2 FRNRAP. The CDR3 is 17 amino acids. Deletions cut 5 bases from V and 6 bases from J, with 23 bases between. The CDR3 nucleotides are TGTGCTAGTGGTACTGTCCCACAGGGTAATCAAATTCAGCCCCAGCATTTT. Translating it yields CASGTVPQGNQIQPQHF.